This T cell receptor (beta chain) appears in the sequencing data of a study of Ad26.COV2.S vaccination and SARS-CoV-2 variants. Stated treatment: 19 received Ad26.COV2.S at low or high dose, single or two shots; 5 received placebo; per-sample allocation not given. Specimens were obtained on day 63 following the first vaccine or placebo injection. Some clones are missing from TCRdb's copy, which holds only in-frame ones; the method was immunoSEQ multiplex PCR. This sample has hundreds of thousands of clones, with 80% to 90% found just once. This receptor was identified in a person between 18 and 65 years old who received the Ad26.COV2.S COVID-19 vaccine or a placebo. The sequencing here drew on peripheral blood, taken in a trial of Ad26.COV2.S vaccine versus placebo.

The CDR3 coding sequence is TGTGCCATCAGTCGAGCGGGAGGAGTAAGCTACAATGAGCAGTTCTTC. It codes for CAISRAGGVSYNEQFF. The rearrangement joins TRBV10-3 to TRBJ2-1, with TRBD2 identical over 9 bases. This CDR3 region has 16 residues. Losses at the gene ends were 5 bases for V and 3 bases for J; bases not matched to a gene: 8. Looked up from germline, CDR1 is ENHRY and CDR2 is SYGVKD.